This T cell receptor (beta chain) comes out of a study of T cell responses to AZD1222 COVID-19 vaccine. Study-wide results and caveats: Clonal diversity was possibly underestimated, and the donors were mostly white British, with more females. Baseline seropositivity occurred in only 5 or 6 AZD1222 recipients.

Details on this clone: Its target is unknown.

Only in-frame clones appear in the TCRdb table, and some are missing; sequencing was by immunoSEQ multiplex PCR. The data show approximately 94,000 clones, 80% to 90% seen once. The V and J ends lost 5 bases and 1 base, in that order; junction bases with no gene match: 7. CDR1 and CDR2 (germline): MDHEN, SYDVKM. The CDR3 runs to 17 residues. J is TRBJ2-4 and V is TRBV28; 11 bases line up with TRBD2. The material sequenced was peripheral blood, taken on day 0 of MenACWY control vaccination. This clonotype was sampled from an adult in good health. The CDR3 DNA follows: TGTGCCAGCAGTGGCGGACTAGCGGGTGGGGCCAAAAACATTCAGTACTTC. Translated, it gives CASSGGLAGGAKNIQYF.